This T cell receptor beta chain emerged from a study of cytomegalovirus exposure and HLA in healthy donors. Overall study context: In a previous analysis, about 100 million unique TCR beta sequences were found from about 190 million T cells. When 350 to 400 donors were genotyped, approximately 80% of them were found to fall in the Caucasian-associated ancestry cluster.

The CDR3 is 17 residues long. Primers: 60 Vbeta forward and 13 Jbeta reverse. Clones were read by immunoSEQ multiplex PCR, and TCRdb kept only the in-frame ones, dropping some. The sample records some 190,000 clones, 80% being singletons. General study points: Later analysis found that TCR beta chains associated with HLA were more clonally expanded than other, equally common chains. Looking again later, the authors saw that most CMV-associated TCR beta chains seemed HLA-restricted.

Concerning this clone: Its antigen is undetermined.

This chain connects TRBV21-1 to TRBJ1-5; the table assigns TRBD1, which was not confirmed against the DNA. TRBV21-1 is deemed a pseudogene. The TCR was taken from a middle-aged woman in good health and CMV-seronegative. Sequences were obtained from PBMCs. Here the CDR3 reads CASSKAHYPQGYQPQHF. Written as DNA, the CDR3 is TGTGCCAGCAGCAAAGCCCACTACCCGCAGGGTTATCAGCCCCAGCATTTT.